Below are 20 T cell receptor beta chains sequenced from a single sample in a study of blood T cells in healthy people across ages. Next came a second PCR, run for about 7 to 11 cycles, which used a sample-barcoded 5' primer along with a J-beta primer mix. TCRdb redid the calling of the 5' RACE reads with MiXCR, one entry per CDR3 protein. The sample shows approximately 2,000,000 distinct CDR3 sequences, approximately 39% of them seen only once. Sequencing was performed on blood. These receptors all come from a human donor in good health.

This chain connects TRBV6-5 to TRBJ1-2, with D perhaps matching TRBD1 (6 bases). This CDR3 comprises 11 residues. Germline CDR1 and CDR2: MNHEY and SVGAGI. With 8 bases removed from V and 10 bases from J, the gap between germline ends came to 14 bases. The CDR3 protein is CASRQANDYTF. The CDR3 DNA reads TGTGCCAGCCGACAGGCCAACGACTACACCTTC.

This rearrangement joins TRBV7-2 to TRBJ1-2, with 7 bases that match TRBD1. The germline V gene has CDR1 SGHTA and CDR2 FQGNSA. The CDR3 contains 14 residues. V was clipped by 5 bases and J by 4 bases; unmatched bases: 7. The CDR3 DNA is TGTGCCAGCAGCCCTTGGACAGGCCCCTATGGCTACACCTTC. Its protein product is CASSPWTGPYGYTF.

The CDR3 reads CAISERVRGLYF. CDR3 in DNA: TGTGCCATCAGTGAGCGGGTTCGGGGGCTGTACTTC. The rearrangement links TRBV10-3 to TRBJ2-4; perhaps D is TRBD1 or TRBD2 (6 bases each). Germline V gives CDR1 ENHRY, CDR2 SYGVKD. Between the trimmed V and J ends, which lost 2 bases and 15 bases, there was a span of 14 bases. CDR3 length: 12 residues.

The chain is built from TRBV12-3 or TRBV12-4 and TRBJ1-2; the D is unclear. The CDR3 consists of 11 residues. The V gene lost 6 bases and the J gene lost 3 bases, with 5 bases spanning the gap. The CDR3 region has the DNA TGTGCCAGCAGAGATGACTATGGCTACACCTTC. Translating it yields CASRDDYGYTF.

The rearrangement joins TRBV2 to TRBJ1-2; no definite D call. Trimming removed 0 bases at V and 8 bases at J, with 10 bases between. CDR1 and CDR2 (germline): SNHLY, FYNNEI. CDR3 length equals 13 residues. CDR3 in amino acids: CASSEARPRGYTF. For the CDR3, the DNA is TGTGCCAGCAGTGAAGCCCGCCCGCGGGGCTACACCTTC.

This clonotype was counted between two and nine times. The chain joins TRBV5-1 to TRBJ2-1, with D possibly matching TRBD2 (5 bases). Germline CDR1 and CDR2: SGHRS and YFSETQ. Between the trimmed V and J ends, which lost 0 bases and 0 bases, there was a span of 10 bases. CDR3 length: 16 residues. The CDR3 sequence: CASSLELAGSYNEQFF. The CDR3, as DNA: TGCGCCAGCAGCTTGGAACTTGCGGGCTCCTACAATGAGCAGTTCTTC.

Only one count was recorded for this clonotype. The rearrangement links TRBV19 to TRBJ2-4; no clear D gene. The CDR3 extends over 13 amino acids. V lost 3 bases to trimming and J lost 5 bases, with 8 bases between them. Germline V gene sequence: CDR1 LNHDA, CDR2 SQIVND (reference sequence). As DNA, the CDR3 is TGTGCCAGTAGTATGGGTCGCGAAAACATTCAGTACTTC. This encodes CASSMGRENIQYF.

J is TRBJ2-7 and V is TRBV5-1; 7 bases map to TRBD1. Matching the DNA end better, TRBJ2-5 makes the J call doubtful. CDR3 length: 15 residues. Germline CDR1 reads SGHRS; CDR2 reads YFSETQ. CDR3 region: CASSSHLRQGGTQYF. The CDR3 DNA reads as TGCGCCAGCAGCTCCCACCTCCGACAGGGCGGGACCCAGTACTTC.

As concerns this clonotype: An end of the junction does not agree with germline; a read error may underlie this. This chain links TRBV6-2 or TRBV6-3 with TRBJ2-3, with D tentatively TRBD1 (7 bases). The CDR3 sequence is 13 residues long. The V gene's germline CDR1 is MNHEY and CDR2 SVGEGT. CDR3 protein: CASSYGGTDAQYF. The CDR3 nucleotides read TGTGCCAGCAGTTACGGCGGGACAGATGCGCAGTATTTT.

Only a few counts were recorded for this clonotype. Here the CDR3 reads CASSSLDLAGSYEQYF. The CDR3 coding sequence is TGTGCCAGCAGTTCCCTTGACTTAGCGGGGTCCTACGAGCAGTACTTC. The chain employs TRBV28 and TRBJ2-7; 8 positions agree with TRBD2. The CDR3 covers 16 residues. Germline values: CDR1 MDHEN, CDR2 SYDVKM. V dropped 4 bases and J dropped 1; count of bases not matched to a gene: 9.

This sequence joins TRBV7-2 and TRBJ1-4; D possibly corresponds to TRBD1 (6 bases). V was pared by 5 bases and J by 4 bases, with 11 bases between. The germline V gene encodes CDR1 SGHTA and CDR2 FQGNSA. CDR3 length: 14 amino acids. In nucleotides, the CDR3 is TGTGCCAGCAGCCAAGGGACAAATAATGAAAAACTGTTTTTT. Amino acids: CASSQGTNNEKLFF.

Note on this clonotype: This may be a read error, as it is one base from a much larger clone. The gene calls are TRBV12-3 or TRBV12-4 and TRBJ2-1, with unresolved D. V lost 2 bases and J 6 bases, leaving 2 bases between the germline ends. CDR3 length: 11 residues. CDR3 residues: CASSLCNEQFF. The CDR3 DNA reads as TGTGCCAGCAGTTTATGCAATGAGCAGTTCTTC.

This clonotype was observed at least ten times. This chain uses TRBV29-1 with TRBJ2-5; TRBD2 matches 7 bases. The CDR3 runs 14 residues. CDR1 is SQVTM and CDR2 is ANQGSEA in the germline V gene. V dropped 7 bases and J dropped 7; count of bases not matched to a gene: 15. CDR3 protein: CSALKEGVAGTQYF. In DNA form, the CDR3 reads TGCAGCGCCCTTAAGGAGGGCGTAGCGGGGACCCAGTACTTC.

The CDR3: CASSPSWVDEQFF. The CDR3 DNA follows: TGCGCCAGCAGCCCCTCGTGGGTCGATGAGCAGTTCTTC. This chain connects TRBV5-1 to TRBJ2-1; D is unclear. In germline, CDR1 is SGHRS, CDR2 YFSETQ. Trimming shortened V by 4 bases and J by 8 bases, and 13 bases separated the two germline ends. The CDR3 runs 13 residues.

This clonotype appeared a few times. The chain combines TRBV7-6 with TRBJ1-6; unclear D gene. CDR3 size: 13 residues. The ends were cut back, 2 bases at V and 9 bases at J, with 8 bases in the middle. From germline, CDR1 is SGHVS and CDR2 FNYEAQ. The CDR3 spells CASSLRIGSPLHF. As DNA, the CDR3 is TGTGCCAGCAGCTTAAGGATAGGTTCACCCCTCCACTTT.

The chain carries TRBV20-1 and TRBJ2-3; no firm D call. CDR1 and CDR2 from the germline V gene are DFQATT and SNEGSKA (reference sequence). The V gene lost 5 bases and the J gene lost 2 bases, with 17 bases spanning the gap. The CDR3 length is 15 residues. CDR3 nucleotide sequence: TGCAGTGCTCCCCTTTGGCTAGGAGTCACAGATACGCAGTATTTT. It specifies CSAPLWLGVTDTQYF.

The chain is built from TRBV2 and TRBJ2-3; weak D call: TRBD2 (5 bases). The V and J ends lost 6 bases and 6 bases respectively, with 13 bases between them. The CDR3 contains 13 residues. In germline, CDR1 is SNHLY, CDR2 FYNNEI. CDR3 DNA sequence: TGTGCCAGCAGCGCTAGGACGGGGGATACGCAGTATTTT. Translated, it gives CASSARTGDTQYF.

This clonotype has only one observation. A read error may be the cause here, since a much bigger clone is one base away. The gene calls are TRBV20-1 and TRBJ1-6, with D unresolved. Germline V gene sequence: CDR1 DFQATT, CDR2 SNEGSKA (reference sequence). This CDR3 has 13 residues. Written as DNA, the CDR3 is TGCAGTGCTAGGAGCTCCTATAATTCACTCCTCCACTTT. Protein sequence: CSARSSYNSLLHF.

A few counts support this clonotype. The gene calls are TRBV12-3 or TRBV12-4 and TRBJ1-5; 7 positions match TRBD1. The CDR3 loop spans 15 amino acids. The V gene end was trimmed by 6 bases and the J gene end by 4 bases; junction bases not matched to a gene: 9. The chain's CDR3 is CASSYTRGANQPQHF. CDR3 bases: TGTGCCAGCAGCTATACCAGGGGGGCAAATCAGCCCCAGCATTTT.

This sequence joins TRBV12-3 or TRBV12-4 and TRBJ2-2, with D maybe TRBD2 (5 bases). Trimming removed 6 bases at V and 8 bases at J, with 7 bases between. The CDR3 extends over 11 amino acids. CDR3 protein: CASSWRGELFF. The CDR3 region has the DNA TGTGCCAGCAGCTGGAGGGGGGAGCTGTTTTTT.